These T cell receptor beta chains were read from a single sample in a study of T cell responses to AZD1222 COVID-19 vaccine. The method was immunoSEQ multiplex PCR; TCRdb's version includes in-frame clones alone and lacks a portion of them. The sample consists of 150,000 or so clones, about nine tenths of them appearing once. The starting material was peripheral blood, obtained on day 0 of AZD1222 vaccination. The receptors derive from an adult in good health. The CDR3 runs from the conserved cysteine through the conserved F or W. The order of the fields is CDR3 length, D gene, V gene, J gene, CDR3 protein, CDR3 DNA. The D gene is left open where the match is weak.

13	NA	TRBV6-5	TRBJ1-2	CASSYTGNYGYTF	TGTGCCAGCAGTTATACTGGGAACTATGGCTACACCTTC
13	NA	TRBV27	TRBJ2-5	CASSSAISQTQYF	TGTGCCAGCAGTTCTGCTATCAGTCAGACCCAGTACTTC
12	NA	TRBV7-9	TRBJ1-2	CASSLAETGYTF	TGTGCCAGCAGCTTAGCGGAGACAGGCTACACCTTC
15	NA	TRBV7-9	TRBJ1-6	CASSLGRSVEFPLHF	TGTGCCAGCAGCTTAGGTCGGTCAGTGGAGTTTCCCCTCCACTTT
14	NA	TRBV7-9	TRBJ1-3	CASSLALTGNTIYF	TGTGCCAGCAGCTTAGCCCTGACTGGAAACACCATATATTTT
14	NA	TRBV2	TRBJ1-6	CASSEGRNNSPLHF	TGTGCCAGCAGTGAGGGCAGGAACAATTCACCCCTCCACTTT
13	TRBD1	TRBV29-1	TRBJ1-4	CSVDGTGGEKLFF	TGCAGCGTTGACGGGACAGGGGGTGAAAAACTGTTTTTT
17	TRBD2	TRBV27	TRBJ2-1	CASSSLKIAGGRGEQFF	TGTGCCAGCAGCTCTCTCAAAATAGCGGGGGGGCGTGGTGAGCAGTTCTTC
16	NA	TRBV6-5	TRBJ1-1	CASSYLPSSGATEAFF	TGTGCCAGCAGTTACCTCCCCTCGAGTGGGGCCACTGAAGCTTTCTTT
15	TRBD1	TRBV3-1/TRBV3-2	TRBJ2-6	CASSQTGAGANVLTF	TGTGCCAGCAGCCAAACAGGGGCCGGGGCCAACGTCCTGACTTTC
15	NA	TRBV24-1	TRBJ2-5	CATSDKTGLEETQYF	TGTGCCACCAGTGACAAGACAGGACTGGAAGAGACCCAGTACTTC